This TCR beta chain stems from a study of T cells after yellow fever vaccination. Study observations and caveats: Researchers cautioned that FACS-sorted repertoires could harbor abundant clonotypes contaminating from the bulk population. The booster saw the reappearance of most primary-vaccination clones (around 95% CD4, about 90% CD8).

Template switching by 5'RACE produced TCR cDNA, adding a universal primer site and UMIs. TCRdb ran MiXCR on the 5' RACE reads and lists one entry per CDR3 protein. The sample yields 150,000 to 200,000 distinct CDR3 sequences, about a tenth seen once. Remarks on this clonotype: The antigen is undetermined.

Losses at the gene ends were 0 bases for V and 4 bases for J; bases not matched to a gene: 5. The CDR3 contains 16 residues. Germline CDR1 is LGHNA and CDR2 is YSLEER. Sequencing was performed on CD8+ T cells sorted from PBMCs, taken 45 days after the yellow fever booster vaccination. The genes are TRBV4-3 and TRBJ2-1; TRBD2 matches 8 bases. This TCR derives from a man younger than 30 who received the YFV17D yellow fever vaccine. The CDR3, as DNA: TGCGCCAGCAGCCAAGACCCAGCGGGGGTATACAATGAGCAGTTCTTC. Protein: CASSQDPAGVYNEQFF.